This T cell receptor (beta chain) was sequenced in a study of T cell repertoires in cytomegalovirus infection (dated by TCRdb to the late 2010s). As for the study more broadly: Alongside well-studied HLA-B-restricted epitopes, the peptide stimulations were aimed at recently identified HLA-C-restricted CMV epitopes, whose presentation resists viral immunomodulation. Donor HLA type was relevant to the analysis, as public TCR beta signatures indicated carriage of CMV infection together with the matching HLA type. The paper as a whole reports these results and caveats: The ex vivo response was dominated by HLA-C-restricted CMV-specific TCR beta clonotypes, which also provided the single most frequent clonotype in two of eight donors. In both this cohort and an independent roughly 350-donor cohort, the cumulative frequency of public TCR beta family members distinguished carriers of CMV infection plus the relevant HLA type.

The label giving this sample's treatment or condition can be read as: in vitro stimulation with specific CMV peptide epitopes to enrich CMV-specific T cells. Sequencing was performed on an Illumina HiSeq 1500. TCRdb itself trimmed the public reads at Q25 with fastp, ran MiXCR and retained productive beta chains. A single entry per CDR3 protein holds the most common genes and DNA from its merged rows. The sample profile shows approximately 910,000 distinct CDR3 sequences; roughly 30% of them were found once. Jointly, the top ten make up around 15% of the sample. Notes on this clonotype: No antigen is known for it. Base quality data are lacking; no much larger clone is found one base away.

Per the germline V gene (reference sequence), LNHDA is the CDR1 and SQIVND is the CDR2. At the junction V is shortened by 4 bases and J by 7 bases; bases outside the gene matches: 6. Counted from cysteine to phenylalanine, this CDR3 has 14 amino acids. Only the CDR3 DNA stays, 42 bases, in frame from base 1. This receptor was identified in a human donor in good health (CMV status not recorded). Some clones in this sample may be carry-over from other donors' samples. In this chain, TRBV19 is recombined with TRBJ2-1, with 8 central nucleotides matching TRBD1. Here the sequenced sample was cultured CD8+ T cells from PBMCs, taken from culture after CMV antigen stimulation. The sequenced DNA is TGTGCCAGTAGTAAATGGACAGGGAGGAATGAGCAGTTCTTC. This is translated as CASSKWTGRNEQFF.